This T cell receptor (beta chain) was identified during a study of shared clonotypes between healthy human individuals. At the level of the study: The study used three CD4 naive, three CD4 memory, two CD8 naive and one CD8 memory plate per donor.

Per the study methods: Filtering differed, since immunoSEQ gave only junction sequences and no quality scores. Assay: immunoSEQ multiplex PCR; the TCRdb copy retains only in-frame clones and omits some. The V and J calls and clone size come from that table; D and trimming were worked out from the DNA. The sample contains about 1,800,000 clones, about 95% of which appear only once. CD8 cells classed as naive were CD45RO-negative and positively selected for CCR7, excluding terminally differentiated effector memory CD45RA+ cells. The sequence was collected from a man aged 18-30 years in good health. Sequenced: naive CD8+ T cells sorted from blood.

The CDR3 reads CASSLGQVHFYGYTF. The DNA of the CDR3 is TGTGCCAGCAGCTTGGGACAGGTGCATTTCTATGGCTACACCTTC. The chain uses TRBV7-9 and TRBJ1-2, with TRBD1 matching over 8 bases. The V gene end was trimmed by 3 bases and the J gene end by 4 bases; junction bases not matched to a gene: 7. The germline V gene encodes CDR1 SEHNR and CDR2 FQNEAQ (reference sequence). The CDR3 is made up of 15 amino acids.